This TCR beta chain derives from a study of radiation and T cells in renal cell carcinoma. Notes on the study in general: From baseline, blood top tumor clonotypes peaked at 2 weeks post-radiation.

TCRdb keeps only in-frame clones here, not all; method: immunoSEQ multiplex PCR. The sample has some 150,000 clones; 86% are singletons. Described time point: blood 4 weeks post-SBRT, at nephrectomy. The treatment: 15 Gy SBRT to primary tumor, nephrectomy 4 weeks later. Comment on this clone: Its antigen is undetermined.

CDR1 MNHEY and CDR2 SMNVEV come from the germline V gene (reference sequence). This CDR3 contains 13 residues. The V gene lost 5 bases and the J gene lost 5 bases, with 11 bases spanning the gap. The sample in question was blood, obtained from a patient whose treatment included radiotherapy and nephrectomy. The V and J genes are TRBV27 and TRBJ2-3, with D hard to call. This TCR was recovered from a woman aged 45-65 years with renal cell carcinoma. As DNA, the CDR3 is TGTGCCAGCAGTCCCAGCGTACGAGATACGCAGTATTTT. This translates into CASSPSVRDTQYF.